A selection of T cell receptor beta chains follows, all from one sample in a study of PD-1 blockade in classical Hodgkin lymphoma. TCRdb's copy holds only in-frame clones and misses some; the assay was immunoSEQ multiplex PCR. The table shows 25,000 to 30,000 clones, with around 84% occurring only once. The input for sequencing was peripheral blood mononuclear cells (PBMCs), taken before the second cycle of nivolumab. All receptors come from a human donor with classical Hodgkin lymphoma. CDR3s include the opening cysteine and the closing phenylalanine or tryptophan. D genes are given only for firm matches. Clone size is shown for a subset of rows, as once, few, many or a class of expanded clone.

TRBJ2-7	TRBV4-2	TRBD1	-	TGTGCCAGCAGCCTACAGGGGGCCTACGAGCAGTACTTC	CASSLQGAYEQYF
TRBJ1-4	TRBV7-9	-	few	TGTGCCAGCAGCTTACAGGTTAATGAAAAACTGTTTTTT	CASSLQVNEKLFF
TRBJ2-3	TRBV2	-	-	TGTGCCAGCAGTGAACGGGTGGGGGGCACAGATACGCAGTATTTT	CASSERVGGTDTQYF
TRBJ2-3	TRBV13	-	-	TGTGCCAGCAGTGTGGTGGGGCCACAGGGGAGCGGGGCGCAGTATTTT	CASSVVGPQGSGAQYF
TRBJ1-2	TRBV28	TRBD1	-	TGTGCCAGCAGAACAGGGGAATATGGCTACACCTTC	CASRTGEYGYTF
TRBJ2-7	TRBV5-1	TRBD1	-	TGCGCCAGCAGCTCCTCGGTGGGACAGGATTACTCCTACGAGCAGTACTTC	CASSSSVGQDYSYEQYF
TRBJ2-5	TRBV11-3	-	-	TGTGCCAGCAGCCCCTGGAGCCGGCCGGCCCAAGAGACCCAGTACTTC	CASSPWSRPAQETQYF
TRBJ1-1	TRBV6-4	-	few	TGTGCCAGCAGTGACCGGACCGTGAACACTGAAGCTTTCTTT	CASSDRTVNTEAFF
TRBJ2-5	TRBV5-1	-	-	TGCGCCAGCAGCTTGCCGGGACTTGAGACCCAGTACTTC	CASSLPGLETQYF
TRBJ1-5	TRBV19	TRBD1	-	TGTGCCAGTTCTAAACTCTGGACAGGGCTAGTGTCCCAAGTAGATCAGCCCCAGCATTTT	CASSKLWTGLVSQVDQPQHF
TRBJ1-4	TRBV19	TRBD1	-	TGTGCCAGTAGTAGACCTTCAGGGGGCGACGTGGTAAAACTGTTTTTT	CASSRPSGGDVVKLFF
TRBJ2-7	TRBV4-3	-	-	TGCGCCAGCAGCCAAGATAGCCAGGGTCAAGAGCAGTACTTC	CASSQDSQGQEQYF
TRBJ2-3	TRBV5-1	TRBD1	once	TGCGCCAGCAGCTACACAGGACAGGGACTGGGCGCAGATACGCAGTATTTT	CASSYTGQGLGADTQYF
TRBJ2-7	TRBV28	-	-	TGTGCCAGCGGGACACCCTACTACGAGCAGTACTTC	CASGTPYYEQYF
TRBJ1-6	TRBV9	-	few	TGTGCCAGCAGCGGAACCGACAGACCTGGGGATTCACCCCTCCACTTT	CASSGTDRPGDSPLHF
TRBJ2-3	TRBV7-2	-	once	TGTGCCGGCAGCTTAATTTGGGACCCAGATACGCAGTATTTT	CAGSLIWDPDTQYF
TRBJ1-4	TRBV29-1	-	-	TGCAGCGTTGAAGGGACTAGTGATGAAAAACTGTTTTTT	CSVEGTSDEKLFF
TRBJ1-6	TRBV4-2	-	-	TGTGCCAGCAGCAGAGGGGAAGGGTCCTATAATTCACCCCTCCACTTT	CASSRGEGSYNSPLHF
TRBJ2-3	TRBV11-2	-	-	TGTGCCAGCAGCTTAGGGGTAGTGAGGCAGGACACGCAGTATTTT	CASSLGVVRQDTQYF
TRBJ1-4	TRBV2	-	-	TGTGCCAGCAGTGAGGAGGGGCACTACGGAACTAATGAAAAACTGTTTTTT	CASSEEGHYGTNEKLFF
TRBJ1-2	TRBV15	-	-	TGTGCCACCAGCATTTTAGGTCGGGGAGACTATGGCTACACCTTC	CATSILGRGDYGYTF
TRBJ2-2	TRBV19	-	-	TGTGCCAGCCATTTTGAAAGGGGCACGGTCACCGGGGAGCTGTTTTTT	CASHFERGTVTGELFF
TRBJ1-5	TRBV5-5	TRBD1	-	TGTGCCAGCAGCTTGACAGGGGAAGGTCAGCCCCAGCATTTT	CASSLTGEGQPQHF
TRBJ2-3	TRBV4-3	-	-	TGCGCCAGCAGCCAAGAAACCAGGGAGGATACGCAGTATTTT	CASSQETREDTQYF
TRBJ1-5	TRBV6-6	-	-	TGTGCCAGCAGTTACCCCGGGAGCGCGAGTCAGCCCCAGCATTTT	CASSYPGSASQPQHF
TRBJ1-2	TRBV5-1	-	once	TGCGCCAGCAGCTTTTCGGGAGAATATGGCTACACCTTC	CASSFSGEYGYTF
TRBJ2-7	TRBV20-1	-	-	TGCAGTGCCCGGAGGGGGTACGAGCAGTACTTC	CSARRGYEQYF
TRBJ2-6	TRBV18	-	-	TGTGCCAGCTCACCTCCGGGATCCTCCTCTGGGGCCAACGTCCTGACTTTC	CASSPPGSSSGANVLTF
TRBJ1-4	TRBV11-2	-	-	TGTGCCAGCAGCCCAGGAAACTTCAGGGAGAAACTGTTTTTT	CASSPGNFREKLFF
TRBJ2-5	TRBV29-1	TRBD2	-	TGCAGCGAAACCGCGGGGGAAGAGACCCAGTACTTC	CSETAGEETQYF
TRBJ1-2	TRBV29-1	-	-	TGCAGCGTTGAGGGGGGGGGCTGGAGCTATGGCTACACCTTC	CSVEGGGWSYGYTF
TRBJ1-5	TRBV19	TRBD1	-	TGTGCCAGTGGCGCGACAGGGGGCCATCAGCCCCAGCATTTT	CASGATGGHQPQHF
TRBJ2-5	TRBV15	-	-	TGTGCCACCAGCAGAGGACAAGGGATCCAAGAGACCCAGTACTTC	CATSRGQGIQETQYF
TRBJ1-2	TRBV4-2	-	-	TGTGCCAGCAGCCAAGGCGGGATTTTTGGTGGCTACACCTTC	CASSQGGIFGGYTF
TRBJ2-1	TRBV6-5	TRBD2	-	TGTGCCAGCAGATATTCCGGGACTAGCTACAATGAGCAGTTCTTC	CASRYSGTSYNEQFF
TRBJ1-4	TRBV7-9	TRBD1	medium-sized	TGTGCCAGCAGACAGCAGGGGGCGACTGGTGAAAAACTGTTTTTT	CASRQQGATGEKLFF
TRBJ2-3	TRBV4-2	TRBD2	-	TGTGCCAGCCGAACGACTAGCGGGGGACTCACAGATACGCAGTATTTT	CASRTTSGGLTDTQYF
TRBJ1-6	TRBV18	TRBD1	few	TGTGCCAGCTCCAGGGGGGACGGCGGGAATTCACCCCTCCACTTT	CASSRGDGGNSPLHF
TRBJ1-2	TRBV7-2	-	-	TGTGCCAGCAGCTTAGCCGTGGACCCTAACTATGGCTACACCTTC	CASSLAVDPNYGYTF
TRBJ2-3	TRBV19	-	-	TGTGCCAGTAGTATTCAGTGGGGGTTCGGTACGCAGTATTTT	CASSIQWGFGTQYF
TRBJ1-1	TRBV5-4	-	few	TGTGCCAGCAGCTTGGACCCTTTAGGGATAACTGAAGCTTTCTTT	CASSLDPLGITEAFF
TRBJ2-5	TRBV30	-	-	TGTGCCTGGAGTGTAGGGGGGGGACGGGTGGAGACCCAGTACTTC	CAWSVGGGRVETQYF
TRBJ1-3	TRBV12-1	-	-	TGTGCCAGCAGCTTTGCAGTATTTGAGGGTTGGAGCTCTGGAAACACCATATATTTT	CASSFAVFEGWSSGNTIYF
TRBJ1-1	TRBV7-2	-	few	TGTGCCAGCAGCTTAATGTACGAAGGGACTGAAGCTTTCTTT	CASSLMYEGTEAFF
TRBJ2-7	TRBV6-5	-	-	TGTGCCAGCAGTTTGAGGGGATTTTCCTACGAGCAGTACTTC	CASSLRGFSYEQYF
TRBJ2-2	TRBV7-6	TRBD1	-	TGTGCCAGCACCCCTCCTGGGACAGGGAACACCGGGGAGCTGTTTTTT	CASTPPGTGNTGELFF
TRBJ2-5	TRBV7-9	-	-	TGTGCCAGCAGTCGTGAGGGGGAGACCCAGTACTTC	CASSREGETQYF
TRBJ2-7	TRBV5-1	-	-	TGCGCCAGCAGCTTTTCAGGGGGGTACGAGCAGTACTTC	CASSFSGGYEQYF
TRBJ1-1	TRBV11-2	-	-	TGTGCCAGCAGCCAATGGACAGCCATGAACACTGAAGCTTTCTTT	CASSQWTAMNTEAFF
TRBJ1-5	TRBV2	TRBD1	-	TGTGCCAGCAGGGCCGGGACAGGGCTTGGGCAGCCCCAGCATTTT	CASRAGTGLGQPQHF
TRBJ2-3	TRBV6-1	-	-	TGTGCCAGCAGTGAGTCGCGAGATACGCAGTATTTT	CASSESRDTQYF
TRBJ2-1	TRBV28	-	-	TGTGCCAGCAGTTTACGCTATGTGGGACGCCAAAGCTCCTACAATGAGCAGTTCTTC	CASSLRYVGRQSSYNEQFF
TRBJ1-2	TRBV19	-	-	TGTGCCAGTAGCCTTCCCAGGGCTTGGGGGACTCGTGGCTACACCTTC	CASSLPRAWGTRGYTF
TRBJ1-5	TRBV7-6	TRBD1	-	TGTGCCAGCAGCTTAGCGCTTGGGGACAGGGACTTTTATAGCAATCAGCCCCAGCATTTT	CASSLALGDRDFYSNQPQHF
TRBJ1-1	TRBV7-9	TRBD1	-	TGTGCCAGCAGCGTGGGGACAGAGAACACTGAAGCTTTCTTT	CASSVGTENTEAFF